This is a list of T cell receptor beta chains from one sample in a study of blood T cell repertoires in COVID-19. Some clones are missing from TCRdb's copy, which holds only in-frame ones; the method was immunoSEQ multiplex PCR. The sample contains just under 50,000 clones, roughly 85% of which appear only once. The sequenced material came from peripheral blood. The receptor set was obtained from an older man with acute or convalescent COVID-19. CDR3s include the opening cysteine and the closing phenylalanine or tryptophan. A D gene is named only where the DNA matches it firmly. Clone size, where shown, is once, few, many, or a class for clones that have expanded.

>TRBJ2-7|TRBD2|NA|TRBV29-1
TGCAGCGGGATAACTAGGCGCGGGAGGGGCTACGAGCAGTACTTC
CSGITRRGRGYEQYF
>TRBJ2-5|TRBD1|NA|TRBV19
TGTGCCAGTAGTATGAGTCACAGGGGGCTGGGGGAGACCCAGTACTTC
CASSMSHRGLGETQYF
>TRBJ2-7|TRBD2|NA|TRBV6-5
TGTGCCAGCAGCTTCAGCGGGGTAGGGACCTACGAGCAGTACTTC
CASSFSGVGTYEQYF
>TRBJ2-7|TRBD1|NA|TRBV28
TGTGCCAGCAGTTCCATGGGGGACAGGGGGTCCTACGAGCAGTACTTC
CASSSMGDRGSYEQYF
>TRBJ1-1|TRBD1|NA|TRBV29-1
TGCAGCGTCAAAGGGACAGGGATGAACACTGAAGCTTTCTTT
CSVKGTGMNTEAFF
>TRBJ2-1|TRBD2|NA|TRBV7-8
TGTGCCAGCAGCTTAGGGCTAGCGGGCGCTCGCGGGTCCTACAATGAGCAGTTCTTC
CASSLGLAGARGSYNEQFF
>TRBJ2-3|NA|NA|TRBV7-3
TGTGCCAGCAGCTTTCTGGGCGGGGATACGCAGTATTTT
CASSFLGGDTQYF
>TRBJ2-7|TRBD1|NA|TRBV27
TGTGCCAGCAGTTTCGGACAGGGCTACGAGCAGTACTTC
CASSFGQGYEQYF
>TRBJ2-5|TRBD2|NA|TRBV7-8
TGTGCCAGCAGCTTAGGACTAGCGGGGGGCATGGAGACCCAGTACTTC
CASSLGLAGGMETQYF
>TRBJ2-3|TRBD2|NA|TRBV4-1
TGCGCCAGCAGCCAAGGGACGACTAGCGGGCAAGGGGCAGATACGCAGTATTTT
CASSQGTTSGQGADTQYF
>TRBJ1-2|TRBD1|NA|TRBV9
TGTGCCAGCAGCGACAGGGGTGGCTATGGCTACACCTTC
CASSDRGGYGYTF
>TRBJ2-2|NA|NA|TRBV14
TGTGCCAGCAGCCAATTTGCGATCGGGGAGCTGTTTTTT
CASSQFAIGELFF
>TRBJ2-3|TRBD2|few|TRBV2
TGTGCCAGCAGTGGGGGACTAATAAGCACAGATACGCAGTATTTT
CASSGGLISTDTQYF
>TRBJ2-7|TRBD2|NA|TRBV10-3
TGTGCCATCCCCGCCCGGGCGGATGCGGGAGGGCCTTCTGGCGAGCAGTACTTC
CAIPARADAGGPSGEQYF
>TRBJ2-2|NA|NA|TRBV3-1/TRBV3-2
TGTGCCAGCAGCCAAGAACAGACTAGAGGTTACACCGGGGAGCTGTTTTTT
CASSQEQTRGYTGELFF
>TRBJ1-6|TRBD1|NA|TRBV4-2
TGTGCCAGCAGCCCAGGGACAGGGTTTAGTTCACCCCTCCACTTT
CASSPGTGFSSPLHF
>TRBJ1-1|NA|few|TRBV19
TGTGCCAGTAGTATACGGCACAGGGCGGGGGCTGAAGCTTTCTTT
CASSIRHRAGAEAFF
>TRBJ2-7|TRBD2|few|TRBV7-2
TGTGCCAGCAGCTTAACTAGCGGGTCCTACGAGCAGTACTTC
CASSLTSGSYEQYF
>TRBJ2-7|TRBD2|NA|TRBV19
TGTGCCAGTAGTCGTACCGGGACTAGCGTCTACGAGCAGTACTTC
CASSRTGTSVYEQYF
>TRBJ1-6|NA|NA|TRBV21-1
TGTGCCAGCAATCCAACGGGGTCACCCCTCCACTTT
CASNPTGSPLHF
>TRBJ1-4|NA|few|TRBV18
TGTGCCAGCTCACGTGGGCTAACTAATGAAAAACTGTTTTTT
CASSRGLTNEKLFF
>TRBJ1-5|NA|NA|TRBV4-1
TGCGCCAGCAGCCAAGATAGTAGGGGACTAAGCAATCAGCCCCAGCATTTT
CASSQDSRGLSNQPQHF
>TRBJ2-3|NA|NA|TRBV9
TGTGCCAGCAGCTCGGTGGGGCGAGAAGATACGCAGTATTTT
CASSSVGREDTQYF
>TRBJ1-2|NA|NA|TRBV5-1
TGCGCCAGCAGCTGGGGTACAGGGCCCTCTAACTATGGCTACACCTTC
CASSWGTGPSNYGYTF
>TRBJ1-2|TRBD1|NA|TRBV28
TGTGCCAGCACCCAAGACAGGGTCTATGGCTACACCTTC
CASTQDRVYGYTF
>TRBJ1-2|NA|few|TRBV5-1
TGCGCCAGCAGCTCGGCGGGGGGAGTTAACTATGGCTACACCTTC
CASSSAGGVNYGYTF
>TRBJ2-7|NA|NA|TRBV5-1
TGCGCCAGCAGTACTTCCTCGGGGATCTCCTACGAGCAGTACTTC
CASSTSSGISYEQYF
>TRBJ1-3|NA|few|TRBV11-3
TGTGCCAGCAGCCAACGGGTGGGCTCTGGAAACACCATATATTTT
CASSQRVGSGNTIYF
>TRBJ2-1|TRBD1|NA|TRBV5-1
TGCGCCAGCAGCCGGGACAGGGGGGTGAGTGAGCAGTTCTTC
CASSRDRGVSEQFF
>TRBJ2-6|TRBD1|NA|TRBV6-2/TRBV6-3
TGTGCCAGCAGTTACTCGAACAGGGGGGACAACGTCCTGACTTTC
CASSYSNRGDNVLTF
>TRBJ2-1|TRBD1|NA|TRBV5-1
TGCGCCAGCAGCCCCGGACAGGCGGGCGGCAATGAGCAGTTCTTC
CASSPGQAGGNEQFF
>TRBJ2-7|NA|few|TRBV7-8
TGTGCCAGCAGCTTACAGGGGCGGTACGAGCAGTACTTC
CASSLQGRYEQYF
>TRBJ2-3|NA|large|TRBV15
TGTGCCACCAGCAGAGAACAGCTTAGCACAGATACGCAGTATTTT
CATSREQLSTDTQYF
>TRBJ2-1|TRBD2|few|TRBV9
TGTGCCAGCAGCCCAAGACTAGCGGGGACCTACAATGAGCAGTTCTTC
CASSPRLAGTYNEQFF
>TRBJ1-5|TRBD1|NA|TRBV19
TGTGCCAGTAGTATGGAAGGGACAGGGGGCCTCAATCAGCCCCAGCATTTT
CASSMEGTGGLNQPQHF
>TRBJ1-1|TRBD1|NA|TRBV27
TGTGCCAGCAGTCGTGGACAGGGGGCATTAAAGACTGAAGCTTTCTTT
CASSRGQGALKTEAFF
>TRBJ2-1|NA|NA|TRBV9
TGTGCCAGCAGCGTAGGTGCGGGGACGCAAAAGTCAGAGCAGTTCTTC
CASSVGAGTQKSEQFF
>TRBJ2-4|NA|NA|TRBV30
TGTGCCTGGAGTAAGACAGAAAACATTCAGTACTTC
CAWSKTENIQYF
>TRBJ1-2|TRBD1|few|TRBV6-6
TGTGCCAGCACTCTGGACAGGCAGTATGGCTACACCTTC
CASTLDRQYGYTF
>TRBJ2-1|TRBD1|NA|TRBV6-5
TGTGCCAGCAGTAAACAGGGGTGGGCTGGGGGTGAGCAGTTCTTC
CASSKQGWAGGEQFF